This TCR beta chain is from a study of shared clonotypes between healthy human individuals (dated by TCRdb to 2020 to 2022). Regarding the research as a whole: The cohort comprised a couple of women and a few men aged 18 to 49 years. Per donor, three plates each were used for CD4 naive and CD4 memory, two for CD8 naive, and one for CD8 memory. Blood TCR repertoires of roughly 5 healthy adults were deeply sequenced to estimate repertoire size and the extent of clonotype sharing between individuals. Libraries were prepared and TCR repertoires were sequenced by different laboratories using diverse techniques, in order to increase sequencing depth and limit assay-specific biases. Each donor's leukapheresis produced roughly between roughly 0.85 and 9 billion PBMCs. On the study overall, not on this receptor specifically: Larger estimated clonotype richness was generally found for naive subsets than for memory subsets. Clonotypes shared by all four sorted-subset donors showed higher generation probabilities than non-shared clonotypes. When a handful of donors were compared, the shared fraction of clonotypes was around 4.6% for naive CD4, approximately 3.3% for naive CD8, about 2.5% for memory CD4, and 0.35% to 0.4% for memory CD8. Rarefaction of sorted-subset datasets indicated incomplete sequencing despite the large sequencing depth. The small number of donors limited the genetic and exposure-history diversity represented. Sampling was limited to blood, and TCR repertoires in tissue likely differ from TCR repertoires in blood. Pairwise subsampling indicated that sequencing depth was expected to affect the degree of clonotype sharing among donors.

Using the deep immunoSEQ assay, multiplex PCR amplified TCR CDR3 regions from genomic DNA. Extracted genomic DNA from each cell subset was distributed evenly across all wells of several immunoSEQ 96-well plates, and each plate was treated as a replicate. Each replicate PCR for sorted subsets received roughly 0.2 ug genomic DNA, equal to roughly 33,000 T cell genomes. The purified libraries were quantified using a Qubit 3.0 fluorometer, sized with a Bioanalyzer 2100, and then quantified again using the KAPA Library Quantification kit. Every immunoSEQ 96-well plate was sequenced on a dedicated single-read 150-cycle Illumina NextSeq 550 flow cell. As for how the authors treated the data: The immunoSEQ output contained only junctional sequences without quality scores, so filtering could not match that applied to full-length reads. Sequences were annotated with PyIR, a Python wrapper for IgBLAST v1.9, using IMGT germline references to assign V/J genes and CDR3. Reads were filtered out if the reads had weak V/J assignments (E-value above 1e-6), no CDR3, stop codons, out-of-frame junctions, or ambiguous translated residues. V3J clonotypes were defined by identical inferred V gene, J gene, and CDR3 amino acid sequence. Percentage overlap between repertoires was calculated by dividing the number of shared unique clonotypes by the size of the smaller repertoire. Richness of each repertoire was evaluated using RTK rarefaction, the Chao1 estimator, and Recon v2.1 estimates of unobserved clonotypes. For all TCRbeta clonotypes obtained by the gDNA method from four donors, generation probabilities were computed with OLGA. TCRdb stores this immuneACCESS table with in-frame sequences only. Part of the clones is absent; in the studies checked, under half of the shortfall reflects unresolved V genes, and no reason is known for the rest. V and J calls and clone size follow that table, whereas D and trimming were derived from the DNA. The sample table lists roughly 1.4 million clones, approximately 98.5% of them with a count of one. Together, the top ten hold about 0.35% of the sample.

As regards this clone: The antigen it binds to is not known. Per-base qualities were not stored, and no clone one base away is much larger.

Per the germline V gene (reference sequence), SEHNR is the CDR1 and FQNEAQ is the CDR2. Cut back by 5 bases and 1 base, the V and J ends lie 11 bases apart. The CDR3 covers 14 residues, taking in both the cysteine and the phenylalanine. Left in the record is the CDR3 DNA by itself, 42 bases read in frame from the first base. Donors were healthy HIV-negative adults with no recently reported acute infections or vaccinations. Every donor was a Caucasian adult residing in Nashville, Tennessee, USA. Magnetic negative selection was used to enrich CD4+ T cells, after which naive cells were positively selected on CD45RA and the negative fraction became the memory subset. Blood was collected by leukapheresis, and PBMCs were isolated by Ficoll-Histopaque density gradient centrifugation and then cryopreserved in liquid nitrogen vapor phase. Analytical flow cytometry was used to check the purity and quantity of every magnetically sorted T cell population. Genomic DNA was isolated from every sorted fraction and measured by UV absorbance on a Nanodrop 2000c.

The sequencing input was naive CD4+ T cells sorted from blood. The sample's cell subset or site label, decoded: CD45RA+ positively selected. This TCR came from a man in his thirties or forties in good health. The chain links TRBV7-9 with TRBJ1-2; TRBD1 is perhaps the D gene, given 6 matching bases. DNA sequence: TGTGCCAGCAGCCTAAGCAGGGGTAACTATGGCTACACCTTC. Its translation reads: CASSLSRGNYGYTF. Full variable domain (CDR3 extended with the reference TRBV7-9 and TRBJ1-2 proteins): DTGVSQNPRHKITKRGQNVTFRCDPISEHNRLYWYRQTLGQGPEFLTYFQNEAQLEKSRLLSDRFSAERPKGSFSTLEIQRTEQGDSAMYLCASSLSRGNYGYTFGSGTRLTVV.